This passage covers 19 T cell receptor beta chains from one sample sequenced in a study of T cells in Graves' hyperthyroidism and ophthalmopathy. The CDR3 regions of TCR beta were amplified from RNA transcripts. The primer set for the first-round RT-PCR of the TCR CDR3 was HTBI. One entry per CDR3 protein, called by TCRdb with MiXCR from the multiplex PCR reads. The profile shows about 200,000 distinct CDR3 sequences, around 16% of them singletons. Material: blood. The receptors were gathered from a woman in her forties or fifties with Graves' hyperthyroidism.

At least ten counts were recorded for this clonotype. The CDR3 sequence: CASRPGYGEDTQYF. CDR3 sequence (DNA): TGTGCCAGCAGACCGGGCTACGGCGAAGATACGCAGTATTTT. This sequence joins TRBV12-3 or TRBV12-4 and TRBJ2-3, with D uncertain. The CDR3 sequence is 14 residues long. The V end was cut by 6 bases, the J end by 5 bases, with 15 bases between.

This clonotype showed up just a few times. The rearrangement links TRBV29-1 to TRBJ2-5; 7 bases match TRBD2. The CDR3 runs to 13 residues. Germline CDR1 reads SQVTM; CDR2 reads ANQGSEA. V lost 6 bases to trimming and J lost 5 bases; unmatched junction nucleotides: 9. As DNA, the CDR3 is TGCAGCGTCCCGGGACTACCAGGGGAGACCCAGTACTTC. Translated, it gives CSVPGLPGETQYF.

This clonotype was seen more than once but under ten times. This chain joins TRBV7-2 and TRBJ2-5, with D perhaps TRBD1 (5 bases). CDR1 SGHTA and CDR2 FQGNSA come from the germline V gene. This CDR3 has 15 residues. V lost 4 bases, J lost 3 bases, and 15 bases lay in between. The CDR3 region has the DNA TGTGCCAGCAGCTACCCGCTGACAGCGAAAGAGACCCAGTACTTC. This sequence encodes CASSYPLTAKETQYF.

This clonotype has ten or more counts. The V call is TRBV12-3 or TRBV12-4, the J call TRBJ2-3, with TRBD2 identical over 7 bases. This CDR3 contains 16 residues. V lost 4 bases, J lost 1 base, and 8 bases stayed unmatched. Here the CDR3 DNA reads TGTGCCAGCAGTTCCCCCGCGGGAGTGGGCACAGATACGCAGTATTTT. Protein product: CASSSPAGVGTDTQYF.

The chain recombines TRBV5-5 with TRBJ1-3, with D possibly being TRBD1 (5 bases). Germline V gives CDR1 SGHKS, CDR2 YYEKEE (reference sequence). The CDR3 has 14 amino acids. Trimming pared 4 bases from V and 0 bases from J, leaving 8 bases between. This CDR3 reads CASSPGTSGNTIYF. CDR3 DNA sequence: TGTGCCAGCAGCCCCGGGACCTCTGGAAACACCATATATTTT.

This clonotype was detected only a few times. The chain is built from TRBV5-8 and TRBJ2-7; 8 bases map to TRBD1. Per germline, CDR1 SGHTS and CDR2 YDEGEE. This CDR3 is built from 16 residues. Unmatched junction bases numbered 15, after V lost 4 bases and J lost 6 bases. CDR3 DNA: TGTGCCAGCAGCACAAAGTCGGGACAGGTCACCCTCGAGCAGTACTTC. Its translation is CASSTKSGQVTLEQYF. The variable domain in full, with the rest retrieved from reference TRBV5-8 and TRBJ2-7, is EAGVTQSPTHLIKTRGQQATLRCSPISGHTSVYWYQQALGLGLQFLLWYDEGEERNRGNFPPRFSGRQFPNYSSELNVNALELEDSALYLCASSTKSGQVTLEQYFGPGTRLTVT.

This chain links TRBV4-1 with TRBJ1-4; D remains ambiguous. The CDR3 is made up of 16 amino acids. The ends were cut back, 1 base at V and 0 bases at J, with 9 bases in the middle. CDR1 MGHRA and CDR2 YSYEKL come from the germline V gene. The CDR3 DNA follows: TGCGCCAGCAGCCAAGGCAACAGAGCAACTAATGAAAAACTGTTTTTT. This translates into CASSQGNRATNEKLFF.

At least ten counts were recorded for this clonotype. V is TRBV11-3 and J is TRBJ2-1, with D hard to call. Trimming shortened V by 1 base and J by 6 bases, and 13 bases separated the two germline ends. Germline CDR1 SGHNT, CDR2 YENEEA. This CDR3 has 15 amino acids. CDR3 amino acids: CASSLGLGLGNEQFF. DNA for the CDR3: TGTGCCAGCAGCTTAGGGCTAGGATTAGGCAATGAGCAGTTCTTC.

There are many counts of this clonotype. This chain connects TRBV19 to TRBJ2-7, with D perhaps TRBD2 (6 bases). Germline CDR1 reads LNHDA; CDR2 reads SQIVND (reference sequence). V gave up 6 bases and J gave up 4 bases, with 16 bases separating them. The CDR3 contains 14 residues. The CDR3 sequence: CASSPRTTLYEQYF. In nucleotides, the CDR3 is TGTGCCAGTAGCCCACGGACTACTCTGTACGAGCAGTACTTC.

This clonotype was counted many times. The V and J genes are TRBV29-1 and TRBJ1-2; D gene unclear. V lost 7 bases to trimming and J lost 5 bases, with 14 bases between them. The V gene's germline CDR1 is SQVTM and CDR2 ANQGSEA. The CDR3 covers 12 residues. CDR3 protein: CSASQAAYGYTF. The CDR3 DNA sequence: TGCAGCGCCTCCCAGGCGGCTTATGGCTACACCTTC.

Notes on this clonotype: A much larger clone differs by one base, so this may be a read error. The CDR3 DNA is TGTGCCAGCGGGATGACAGGGGAGAACACTGAAGCTTTCTTT. Encoded protein: CASGMTGENTEAFF. The V gene is TRBV2, the J gene TRBJ1-1, with TRBD1 identical over 8 bases. The CDR3 has 14 residues. Per germline, CDR1 SNHLY and CDR2 FYNNEI. V lost 8 bases and J lost 1; bases outside the gene matches: 6.

This clonotype appeared many times. The V call is TRBV27, the J call TRBJ2-7; D is perhaps TRBD1 (6 bases). CDR3 length: 14 residues. CDR1 MNHEY and CDR2 SMNVEV come from the germline V gene (reference sequence). V lost 7 bases and J 2 bases, leaving 15 bases between the germline ends. The CDR3 loop reads CASINSDRPYEQYF. DNA for the CDR3: TGTGCCAGCATCAACTCGGACAGACCCTACGAGCAGTACTTC.

On this clonotype itself: A much bigger clone sits one base away, suggesting this may be a read error. The gene calls are TRBV2 and TRBJ2-1; 10 nucleotides agree with TRBD2. CDR1 is SNHLY and CDR2 is FYNNEI in the germline V gene. The CDR3 has 17 residues. Trimming cost V 5 bases and J 8 bases; bases outside gene matches: 15. The CDR3: CASSLGKAGGPGDEQFF. Written as DNA, the CDR3 is TGTGCCAGCAGTTTAGGGAAAGCGGGAGGGCCAGGTGATGAGCAGTTCTTC.

This clonotype has a count of ten or more. The chain combines TRBV20-1 with TRBJ2-7; 12 nucleotides line up with TRBD2. This CDR3 has 15 residues. V lost 1 base to trimming and J lost 6 bases; unmatched junction nucleotides: 7. Germline loops: CDR1 DFQATT, CDR2 SNEGSKA (reference sequence). The DNA for the CDR3 is TGCAGTGCTAGAGGGACTAGCGGGGACCCTCTCGAGCAGTACTTC. Its translation is CSARGTSGDPLEQYF.

This clonotype was seen repeatedly, ten times or more. The V and J genes are TRBV7-9 and TRBJ2-1; 9 bases fit TRBD2. The CDR3 has 16 amino acids. V was clipped by 4 bases and J by 5 bases; unmatched bases: 9. Germline V gives CDR1 SEHNR, CDR2 FQNEAQ (reference sequence). The CDR3 is CASSSLREGLDNEQFF. Here the CDR3 DNA reads TGTGCCAGCAGCTCCCTGCGGGAGGGCCTCGACAATGAGCAGTTCTTC.

This clonotype was detected ten times or more. This chain joins TRBV6-4 and TRBJ2-2, with 7 bases identical to TRBD2. The CDR3 is 16 residues long. CDR1 and CDR2 (germline): MRHNA, SNTAGT. J gave up 3 bases and V 0 bases, and 4 bases lay outside the gene matches. The CDR3 loop is CASSDSAGDHTGELFF. The DNA of the CDR3 is TGTGCCAGCAGTGACTCGGCGGGAGATCACACCGGGGAGCTGTTTTTT.

The V gene is TRBV3-1, the J gene TRBJ1-1; no reliable D call. Deletions cut 2 bases from V and 7 bases from J, with 14 bases between. The CDR3 spans 14 residues. From germline, CDR1 is LGHDT and CDR2 YNNKEL (reference sequence). In DNA form, the CDR3 reads TGTGCCAGCAGCCAAACGACCGGAGTAGGTGAAGCTTTCTTT. This translates into CASSQTTGVGEAFF.

Only a few counts were recorded for this clonotype. The rearrangement uses TRBV12-3 or TRBV12-4 and TRBJ2-2; possible D gene TRBD2, 7 bases. V gave up 11 bases and J gave up 0 bases, with 13 bases separating them. The CDR3 covers 14 residues. CDR3 DNA sequence: TGTGCCGGACTCGGGGGGCCGAACACCGGGGAGCTGTTTTTT. As protein: CAGLGGPNTGELFF.

The CDR3 sequence is CASSDWELFF. The DNA of the CDR3 is TGTGCCAGCAGTGATTGGGAGCTGTTTTTT. This rearrangement joins TRBV6-1 to TRBJ2-2; no definite D call. The CDR3 is 10 residues long. CDR1 and CDR2 from the germline V gene are MNHNS and SASEGT. The V end was cut by 3 bases, the J end by 9 bases, with 2 bases between.